This T cell receptor beta chain was sequenced for a study of post-analysis software for immune sequencing data. Study-level results: About five TRBV segments (TRBV5-6, TRBV5-1 and TRBV20-1 among them) occurred more frequently in patients than in controls.

A note on this clonotype: Its antigen is undetermined.

Unique molecular identifiers featured in each of the TCR beta cDNA libraries. TCRdb re-analysed the PCR reads in MiXCR, keeping a single row per CDR3 protein. Of around 710,000 distinct CDR3 sequences in the sample, more than 45% were seen once. The CDR3 is 14 residues long. V gave up 5 bases and J gave up 4 bases, with 14 bases separating them. Germline V gene lookup returns CDR1 SGHTA and CDR2 FQGNSA. The chain employs TRBV7-2 and TRBJ1-2; D is unclear. Sample: blood. The source is a girl between 5 and 17 years old with multiple sclerosis. The CDR3 sequence: CASSPEVRSYGYTF. The CDR3 nucleotides are TGTGCCAGCAGCCCCGAGGTCCGATCCTATGGCTACACCTTC. The full variable domain, with the rest looked up from reference TRBV7-2 and TRBJ1-2, is GAGVSQSPSNKVTEKGKDVELRCDPISGHTALYWYRQSLGQGLEFLIYFQGNSAPDKSGLPSDRFSAERTGGSVSTLTIQRTQQEDSAVYLCASSPEVRSYGYTFGSGTRLTVV.